A selection of T cell receptor beta chains follows, all from one sample in a study of blood T cells in healthy people across ages. TCRdb ran MiXCR on the 5' RACE reads and lists one entry per CDR3 protein. Of under 700,000 distinct CDR3 sequences in the sample, less than 25% were seen once. The sample was also linked to a second study, of T cells of mothers and their children.

The sequencing sample was made of blood. These receptors all come from a boy younger than 18 in good health. The conserved cysteine and the conserved F or W are not part of the CDR3 here. The D gene is left open where the match is weak. Not all rows give a size; the values are once, few, many and, for expanded clones, a class.

v_gene	abundance	d_gene	j_gene	CDR3aa
TRBV27	.	TRBD1	TRBJ1-4	ASSFAGGAGEKLF
TRBV7-2	.	.	TRBJ2-7	ASSFGGASNEQY
TRBV5-1	few	.	TRBJ1-1	ASSLVGENTEAF
TRBV20-1	.	TRBD2	.	SAPGLGANEQF
TRBV12-3/TRBV12-4	.	.	TRBJ1-4	ASRTGGEKLF
TRBV20-1	.	.	TRBJ2-7	SARPVGRSSYEQY
TRBV12-3/TRBV12-4	.	TRBD2	.	ASSLVGGVNNEQF
TRBV9	few	.	TRBJ2-1	ASSVNQGGFPNEQF
TRBV3-1	few	TRBD1	.	ASSRVGTAEQY
TRBV12-3/TRBV12-4	.	.	TRBJ2-5	ASSPRRRGWEQY
TRBV20-1	few	.	TRBJ2-5	SAKQAGRVETQY
TRBV6-2/TRBV6-3	few	TRBD1	TRBJ1-5	ASSPRDRASSLSNQPQH
TRBV5-4	few	.	TRBJ1-1	ASSPTSRTEAF
TRBV18	few	.	TRBJ1-2	ASSPEVDYGYT
TRBV18	.	.	TRBJ2-3	ASSPAGPRGTDTQY
TRBV5-1	few	.	.	ASSVSTRSSEQF
TRBV7-2	.	TRBD2	TRBJ2-7	ASSLGRTSGSYEQY
TRBV10-3	.	.	TRBJ2-7	AISESQRSYEQY
TRBV4-2	.	.	TRBJ2-3	ASSHRGSTDTQY
TRBV3-1	few	TRBD2	TRBJ2-7	ASSQDGVAGAFAYEQY
TRBV6-1	few	.	TRBJ2-6	ASSEVWGGGTGANVLT
TRBV20-1	.	.	TRBJ2-1	SARTRDPYEQF
TRBV28	.	.	TRBJ1-2	ASSLGDRSVPNYGYT
TRBV7-9	.	TRBD1	TRBJ1-1	ASSGDRAHTEAF
TRBV14	.	.	TRBJ1-4	ASSLGIRERLF
TRBV25-1	.	TRBD2	TRBJ2-1	ASSELRAGVGEQF
TRBV20-1	.	TRBD2	TRBJ2-5	SVRAGGGRETQY
TRBV6-6	.	TRBD2	TRBJ2-3	ASSYPRGAGGTDTQY
TRBV20-1	.	TRBD2	TRBJ2-1	RARDGTSGRGEQF
TRBV11-1	.	.	TRBJ2-1	ASSFIGYEQF
TRBV28	.	TRBD2	.	ASSLLGTTPYEQY
TRBV21-1	many	.	TRBJ1-6	ASSKGQGGSPLH
TRBV7-8	.	.	TRBJ2-3	ASTSRLEDGTDTQY
TRBV12-3/TRBV12-4	.	.	TRBJ2-7	ASSVSGLLSYEQY
TRBV28	few	.	TRBJ2-1	ATKAPRSVNEQF
TRBV4-1	many	.	TRBJ2-5	ASSQDNQETQY
TRBV7-9	few	.	TRBJ2-1	ASSSSLAYNEQF
TRBV28	.	TRBD2	TRBJ2-7	ASSLSSGRNEQY
TRBV28	few	.	TRBJ2-7	ASSSPEGGEQY
TRBV6-2/TRBV6-3	.	.	TRBJ2-1	ASSYLRGYMESYNEQF
TRBV5-6	few	.	TRBJ1-1	ASSWSLEGGRTEAF
TRBV5-1	.	.	TRBJ2-2	ASSPAGTSNTGELF
TRBV9	few	.	TRBJ2-2	ASTKDGGRELF
TRBV7-6	.	TRBD1	TRBJ1-6	ASSPRPGQGNSPLH
TRBV12-3/TRBV12-4	.	TRBD2	TRBJ2-5	ASSPQLAGTETQY
TRBV12-3/TRBV12-4	.	.	TRBJ2-6	ASRLGGSGANVLT
TRBV7-6	few	TRBD2	TRBJ2-1	ASSLVAGGLNEQF
TRBV3-1	.	TRBD1	TRBJ1-1	ASSQRRDRGNTEAF
TRBV28	few	TRBD2	TRBJ2-7	ASSLFRVRTSGFYEQY
TRBV3-1	few	.	TRBJ1-2	ASSPTLGPNYGYT
TRBV7-9	.	TRBD1	TRBJ1-2	ASSDSGTVLDGYT
TRBV5-1	.	.	TRBJ1-2	ASRNPPGRIYGYT
TRBV7-9	few	TRBD2	TRBJ2-3	ASSPRGGSTDTQY
TRBV29-1	few	.	TRBJ1-4	SVLGATNEKLF